The clone carrying this T cell receptor (beta chain) was detected many times. The antigen remains unidentified. This entry comes from a study of regulatory T cells in long-lasting Graves disease. This CDR3 contains 15 residues. Unmatched junction bases numbered 7, after V lost 6 bases and J lost 1 base. Germline CDR1 reads MDHEN; CDR2 reads SYDVKM. Study conclusions and caveats: TCR diversity was lower in persistent than newly diagnosed Graves' disease. The researchers studied only peripheral blood, not thyroid tissue.

Sequencing libraries for TCR beta were prepared with iRepertoire HTBI primers and Arm-PCR of CDR3 regions. MiXCR, applied by TCRdb to the multiplex PCR reads, yields one record per CDR3 protein. Of about 200,000 distinct CDR3 sequences in the sample, roughly a fifth are singletons; the top ten hold 10% to 15%. Time point in this sample: newly diagnosed GD, antithyroid drugs for less than 3 months. Generation of the TCR library employed RNA extracted from PBMCs. These records were also assigned to another study, of T cells in Graves' hyperthyroidism and ophthalmopathy.

This receptor was obtained from a woman aged 30 to 39 with Graves disease. The source material was peripheral blood mononuclear cells (PBMCs), sampled at new diagnosis, from a patient treated with antithyroid drugs. This rearrangement joins TRBV28 to TRBJ2-7; 9 positions match TRBD1. This CDR3 is CASSRSGTGSYEQYF. The CDR3 coding sequence is TGTGCCAGCAGCCGGTCCGGGACAGGGTCCTACGAGCAGTACTTC.